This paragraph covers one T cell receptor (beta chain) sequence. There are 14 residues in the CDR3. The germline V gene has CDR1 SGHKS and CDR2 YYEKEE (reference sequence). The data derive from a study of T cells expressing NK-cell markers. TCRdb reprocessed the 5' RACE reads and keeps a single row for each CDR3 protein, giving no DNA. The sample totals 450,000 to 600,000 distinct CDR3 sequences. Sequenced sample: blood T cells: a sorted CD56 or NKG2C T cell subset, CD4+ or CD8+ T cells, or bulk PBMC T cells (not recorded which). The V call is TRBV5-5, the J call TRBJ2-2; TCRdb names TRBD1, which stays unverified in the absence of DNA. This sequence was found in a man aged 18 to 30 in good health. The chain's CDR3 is CASSPWTVQGELFF.